These 9 T cell receptor beta chains were all obtained from the same sample, sequenced in a study of blood T cells in healthy people across ages. Primers used in a second PCR of about 6 to 11 cycles were a sample-barcoded 5' primer and a J-beta primer mix. TCRdb ran MiXCR on the 5' RACE reads and lists one entry per CDR3 protein. The sample has 1.2 million to 1.5 million distinct CDR3 sequences, approximately 38% seen once. The sequenced material came from blood. These receptors all come from a woman younger than 35 in good health.

The CDR3 DNA follows: TGTGCCAGCGAACCGGGGGCTCGTGGTGAAACCCAGTACTTC. It encodes CASEPGARGETQYF. The rearrangement uses TRBV12-3 or TRBV12-4 and TRBJ2-5, with D perhaps being TRBD1 or TRBD2 (6 bases each). The germline V and J ends were trimmed by 8 bases and 8 bases, with 21 bases remaining between them. The CDR3 totals 14 residues.

As regards this clonotype: Its ends do not fully match the called genes, so a read error is possible. The chain joins TRBV5-1 to TRBJ2-3; D is possibly TRBD1 (5 bases). The CDR3 loop spans 12 amino acids. CDR1 and CDR2 from the germline V gene are SGHRS and YFSETQ. The CDR3 here is CACRAGTDTQYF. CDR3 nucleotides: TGCGCCTGCAGGGCAGGCACAGATACGCAGTATTTT.

The chain links TRBV10-3 to TRBJ2-1; 8 nucleotides agree with TRBD1. V gave up 8 bases and J gave up 1 base; unmatched junction bases: 7. The germline V gene has CDR1 ENHRY and CDR2 SYGVKD. CDR3 size: 15 residues. The CDR3 DNA reads TGTGCCATCGGACAGGACAGGGTTTCCTACAATGAGCAGTTCTTC. Translation gives CAIGQDRVSYNEQFF.

This clonotype was detected only once. The V call is TRBV28, the J call TRBJ1-2; D uncertain. The ends were cut back, 3 bases at V and 8 bases at J, with 13 bases in the middle. This CDR3 is 13 amino acids long. Germline CDR1 reads MDHEN; CDR2 reads SYDVKM. The CDR3 DNA reads as TGTGCCAGCAGTTTCTCGGAAAGAGGGGGCTACACCTTC. This sequence encodes CASSFSERGGYTF.

The chain uses TRBV12-3 or TRBV12-4 and TRBJ2-5, with 11 bases lining up with TRBD1. V lost 4 bases and J lost 3; bases outside the gene matches: 4. This CDR3 has 15 residues. The CDR3 DNA sequence: TGTGCCAGCAGTTCCCGGGACAGGGGGAAAGAGACCCAGTACTTC. It codes for CASSSRDRGKETQYF.

In the case of this clonotype: A much larger clone is a single base away; this may be a read error. The CDR3 spells CASSLARARSNEKLFF. The CDR3 DNA sequence: TGTGCCAGCAGCCTCGCCAGAGCCCGAAGTAATGAAAAACTGTTTTTT. The V and J genes are TRBV7-8 and TRBJ1-4; D uncertain. Trimming pared 5 bases from V and 4 bases from J, leaving 17 bases between. The germline gives CDR1 SGHVS, CDR2 FQNEAQ. The CDR3 sequence is 16 residues long.

The rearrangement links TRBV20-1 to TRBJ2-3; D may match TRBD1 or TRBD2 (6 bases each). The ends were cut back, 1 base at V and 2 bases at J, with 19 bases in the middle. Germline V lookup: CDR1 DFQATT, CDR2 SNEGSKA (reference sequence). The CDR3 consists of 17 residues. CDR3 DNA sequence: TGCAGTGCTAGAGTACTCCCCTCCGGGGGCGACACAGATACGCAGTATTTT. Its protein is CSARVLPSGGDTDTQYF.

Comments on this clonotype: A read error may produce the germline difference seen at one junction end. This chain links TRBV19 with TRBJ2-1, with 7 nucleotides matching TRBD1. The CDR3 is made up of 15 amino acids. Germline V gene lookup returns CDR1 LNHDA and CDR2 SQIVND (reference sequence). CDR3 DNA sequence: TGTGCCAGTAGGATAGGGGGCTCCTTGGTCAATGAGCAGTTCTTC. Translation: CASRIGGSLVNEQFF.

This clonotype was observed at least ten times. CDR3 region: CASSLSQGNEQFF. The DNA of the CDR3 is TGCGCCAGCAGCTTGAGTCAGGGCAATGAGCAGTTCTTC. This chain connects TRBV5-1 to TRBJ2-1, with D perhaps TRBD1 (5 bases). Germline V gene data show CDR1 as SGHRS and CDR2 as YFSETQ. V dropped 1 base and J dropped 6 bases, with 8 bases sitting between them. The CDR3 is made up of 13 amino acids.